One and the same sample provided the 10 T cell receptor beta chains below, sequenced in a study of a mutant IDH1 vaccine in newly diagnosed glioma. This sample's time point: week 47, end of study. A single vaccine dose contained 300 ug of mutant IDH1 20-mer peptide, and topical imiquimod was used with it. No cognate antigen is known for these TCRs. Assay: immunoSEQ multiplex PCR; the TCRdb copy retains only in-frame clones and omits some. Of some 50,000 clones detected, 65% appear once; the ten largest clones hold around 4.8%. The sample here was peripheral blood mononuclear cells (PBMCs), taken from a glioma patient whose treatment included an IDH1 peptide vaccine. These receptors were obtained from a middle-aged man with glioma. Some clones in this sample may be carry-over from other donors' samples.

The gene calls are TRBV2 and TRBJ2-6; D gene unclear. CDR1 is SNHLY and CDR2 is FYNNEI in the germline V gene. CDR3 length: 11 residues. V lost 10 bases to trimming and J lost 0 bases, with 1 base between them. In nucleotides, the CDR3 is TGTGCCACCTCTGGGGCCAACGTCCTGACTTTC. Translating gives CATSGANVLTF.

About this clone: In the same sample, other DNA sequences code for this CDR3. This sequence joins TRBV2 and TRBJ2-7, with D unclear. CDR3 length: 11 amino acids. Looked up from germline, CDR1 is SNHLY and CDR2 is FYNNEI. V was trimmed by 3 bases and J by 2 bases, leaving 2 bases between them. The CDR3 region has the DNA TGTGCCAGCAGTGATGCCTACGAGCAGTACTTC. Protein sequence: CASSDAYEQYF.

The chain is built from TRBV5-1 and TRBJ2-7, with D possibly TRBD2 on 5 matching bases. CDR1 SGHRS and CDR2 YFSETQ come from the germline V gene. CDR3 length: 17 amino acids. Trimming pared 4 bases from V and 2 bases from J, leaving 22 bases between. The CDR3 protein is CASSARAVSSGPYEQYF. CDR3 coding DNA: TGCGCCAGCAGCGCCCGGGCCGTTAGCAGCGGACCCTACGAGCAGTACTTC. Together with reference TRBV5-1 and TRBJ2-7, the CDR3 gives the full variable domain: KAGVTQTPRYLIKTRGQQVTLSCSPISGHRSVSWYQQTPGQGLQFLFEYFSETQRNKGNFPGRFSGRQFSNSRSEMNVSTLELGDSALYLCASSARAVSSGPYEQYFGPGTRLTVT.

CDR3 nucleotides: TGTGCCAGCAGCTCGGACAGTACAGATACGCAGTATTTT. Protein sequence: CASSSDSTDTQYF. The rearrangement links TRBV7-8 to TRBJ2-3; the D gene is possibly TRBD1 (6 bases). V was shortened by 4 bases and J by 3 bases, with 8 bases between the two germline ends. Germline lookup yields CDR1 SGHVS and CDR2 FQNEAQ. The CDR3 runs 13 residues.

Only a few counts were recorded for this clone. The gene calls are TRBV30 and TRBJ1-5; weak D call: TRBD1 (5 bases). The germline V gene has CDR1 GTSNPN and CDR2 SVGIG (reference sequence). V was shortened by 2 bases and J by 1 base, with 6 bases between the two germline ends. This CDR3 region has 13 residues. As DNA, the CDR3 is TGTGCCTGGAGTAAGGGGAGCAATCAGCCCCAGCATTTT. Residues: CAWSKGSNQPQHF.

The J gene is TRBJ2-2, the V gene TRBV7-8; a weak D match, TRBD1 (6 bases). The CDR3 length is 14 residues. CDR1 is SGHVS and CDR2 is FQNEAQ in the germline V gene. V dropped 5 bases and J dropped 4 bases, with 11 bases sitting between them. CDR3 coding DNA: TGTGCCAGCAGCCGGACAGATTTCACCGGGGAGCTGTTTTTT. Residues: CASSRTDFTGELFF.

The chain joins TRBV6-4 to TRBJ2-7; 9 nucleotides line up with TRBD2. CDR1 is MRHNA and CDR2 is SNTAGT in the germline V gene. V shed 8 bases, J shed 2 bases, and the junction held 13 bases outside the gene matches. The CDR3 runs 16 residues. CDR3 DNA: TGTGCCAGCGGGAAAGCGGGGGGCCCCCCGGCCTACGAGCAGTACTTC. Residues: CASGKAGGPPAYEQYF.

The V and J genes are TRBV4-2 and TRBJ2-5, with TRBD1 matching over 9 bases. J lost 5 bases, V lost 3 bases, and 16 bases had no gene match. The CDR3 is 18 amino acids. CDR1 and CDR2 (germline): LGHNA, YNFKEQ. The CDR3, as DNA: TGTGCCAGCAGCCAGGATCCCAGGGGACAGGGAATTCCGGAGACCCAGTACTTC. Its translation: CASSQDPRGQGIPETQYF.

The CDR3 region is CASSFKDAGGYTF. The DNA of the CDR3 is TGCGCCAGCAGCTTTAAAGACGCCGGGGGCTACACCTTC. The chain joins TRBV5-1 to TRBJ1-2; D ambiguous. Germline V gene lookup returns CDR1 SGHRS and CDR2 YFSETQ. Trimming removed 2 bases from V and 8 bases from J, with 13 bases in between. CDR3 size: 13 residues.

This clone turned up a few times. The genes are TRBV2 and TRBJ1-5; D unclear. The ends were cut back, 4 bases at V and 4 bases at J, with 8 bases in the middle. The CDR3 is 13 residues long. Germline CDR1 and CDR2: SNHLY and FYNNEI. CDR3 residues: CASSAGDNQPQHF. CDR3 DNA: TGTGCCAGCAGTGCCGGGGATAATCAGCCCCAGCATTTT.